What follows are 8 T cell receptor beta chains derived from one specimen sequenced in a study of CD8 T cells in ankylosing spondylitis. TCRdb ran MiXCR on the 5' RACE reads and lists one entry per CDR3 protein. Of a few hundred thousand distinct CDR3 sequences in the sample, about 10% were seen once. Material for sequencing was blood, either unsorted or a sorted T cell fraction (not recorded which). All receptors derive from a male donor with ankylosing spondylitis or in good health (not recorded which).

This clonotype has a handful of counts. The chain combines TRBV18 with TRBJ1-1, with D unclear. CDR3 size: 15 residues. Germline V gene lookup returns CDR1 KGHSH and CDR2 LQKENI. V lost 1 base to trimming and J lost 1 base, with 10 bases between them. The CDR3 protein is CASSPRAGENTEAFF. The CDR3 DNA follows: TGTGCCAGCTCACCACGGGCGGGAGAGAACACTGAAGCTTTCTTT.

The chain has TRBV6-1 and TRBJ2-3; possible D gene TRBD1, 6 bases. The CDR3 extends over 15 amino acids. The germline V gene encodes CDR1 MNHNS and CDR2 SASEGT. V was trimmed by 3 bases and J by 4 bases, leaving 14 bases between them. In DNA form, the CDR3 reads TGTGCCAGCAGTGAGTTTTTAGGGGGAGCAGATACGCAGTATTTT. Encoded protein: CASSEFLGGADTQYF.

The rearrangement joins TRBV10-3 to TRBJ2-3; no definite D call. The germline gives CDR1 ENHRY, CDR2 SYGVKD. V dropped 5 bases and J dropped 1 base, with 13 bases sitting between them. There are 15 residues in the CDR3. CDR3 DNA sequence: TGTGCCATCAGTTTTGAAAATGTCGGCACAGATACGCAGTATTTT. This sequence encodes CAISFENVGTDTQYF.

This clonotype was picked up many times. The chain has TRBV10-3 and TRBJ2-7; 11 bases agree with TRBD2. Germline V lookup: CDR1 ENHRY, CDR2 SYGVKD. The CDR3 extends over 18 amino acids. V lost 6 bases and J lost 1; bases outside the gene matches: 14. CDR3 sequence: CAISHSPPLAGESYEQYF. The CDR3 DNA reads TGTGCCATCAGCCATAGCCCACCACTAGCGGGGGAGTCCTACGAGCAGTACTTC.

This clonotype was seen ten or more times. This chain joins TRBV20-1 and TRBJ2-5, with D unclear. The CDR3 length is 13 residues. V lost 1 base and J 1 base, leaving 7 bases between the germline ends. Germline V gene lookup returns CDR1 DFQATT and CDR2 SNEGSKA (reference sequence). CDR3 nucleotides: TGCAGTGCTAGAGGGGCGATCCAAGAGACCCAGTACTTC. Its protein product is CSARGAIQETQYF.

This clonotype came up a few times. The chain combines TRBV7-8 with TRBJ1-4, with unresolved D. Trimming removed 0 bases from V and 3 bases from J, with 11 bases in between. CDR3 length equals 16 residues. Germline V gene lookup returns CDR1 SGHVS and CDR2 FQNEAQ. The CDR3 loop is CASSLAPPAPNEKLFF. DNA for the CDR3: TGTGCCAGCAGCTTAGCCCCCCCAGCCCCTAATGAAAAACTGTTTTTT.

This clonotype appeared many times. The chain recombines TRBV29-1 with TRBJ1-2; no clear D gene. Trimming cost V 6 bases and J 7 bases, with 15 bases left between them. From germline, CDR1 is SQVTM and CDR2 ANQGSEA. The CDR3 sequence is 12 residues long. The CDR3 protein is CSVPRTGSGYTF. The CDR3 DNA reads as TGCAGCGTACCAAGGACCGGGTCTGGCTACACCTTC. Complete variable domain (other parts from reference TRBV29-1 and TRBJ1-2): SAVISQKPSRDICQRGTSLTIQCQVDSQVTMMFWYRQQPGQSLTLIATANQGSEATYESGFVIDKFPISRPNLTFSTLTVSNMSPEDSSIYLCSVPRTGSGYTFGSGTRLTVV.

This clonotype has a count of ten or more. J is TRBJ2-7 and V is TRBV7-2; no firm D call. The V end lost 1 base, the J end lost 0 bases, and 7 bases lay between the germline ends. Looked up from germline, CDR1 is SGHTA and CDR2 is FQGNSA. CDR3 size: 14 residues. This CDR3 reads CASSLVVSSYEQYF. The CDR3 DNA reads TGTGCCAGCAGCTTAGTGGTGAGCTCCTACGAGCAGTACTTC.